This T cell receptor (beta chain) was sequenced for a study of blood T cell repertoires in COVID-19. On the study more broadly: Italy, Spain and the United States were the sources of the convalescent and acute COVID-19 samples.

Seattle patient enrollment occurred during active infection, with longitudinal follow-up thereafter. Germline V gene data show CDR1 as SGHVS and CDR2 as FQNEAQ. This CDR3 is 16 amino acids long. V shed 3 bases and J 6 bases; nucleotides not matched to a gene: 11. Here immunoSEQ multiplex PCR was the method, and the copy in TCRdb shows in-frame clones only, minus some. This sample yields around 290,000 clones, of which 80% to 95% are seen a single time; around 2.2% belongs to the top ten. Sequencing was performed on peripheral blood. This clonotype originated in a woman in her twenties or thirties with COVID-19, enrolled during active disease. The chain combines TRBV7-8 with TRBJ1-5, with TRBD1 matching over 7 bases. CDR3 DNA: TGTGCCAGCAGCTTCCTAGACAGGGTTGAATCTCAGCCCCAGCATTTT. This gives the protein CASSFLDRVESQPQHF.